The 5 T cell receptor beta chains below come from one sample, sequenced in a study of early T cells in non-severe SARS-CoV-2 infection. TCRdb used MiXCR to reprocess the 5' RACE reads, holding one entry per CDR3 protein. The table has 70,000 to 95,000 distinct CDR3 sequences, 8.5% to 10% seen once. Sequencing used whole blood. Source of these receptors: an adult who was a healthcare worker with PCR-confirmed SARS-CoV-2 infection or an uninfected control (not recorded which).

The chain employs TRBV21-1 and TRBJ1-1; the D call in the table, TRBD1, was not verified against the DNA. TRBV21-1 is noted as a pseudogene. The CDR3 consists of 15 residues. The CDR3 protein is CASSSRGKMNTEAFF. DNA of the CDR3: TGTGCCAGCAGCTCCAGGGGCAAAATGAACACTGAAGCTTTCTTT.

The chain is built from TRBV10-1 and TRBJ2-3, with D possibly TRBD2 on 5 matching bases. Germline CDR1 WNHNN, CDR2 SYGVQD (reference sequence). V was trimmed by 0 bases and J by 0 bases, leaving 13 bases between them. The CDR3 is 17 amino acids. The CDR3 loop reads CASSESVAGISTDTQYF. CDR3 in DNA: TGCGCCAGCAGTGAGTCAGTTGCCGGGATTAGCACAGATACGCAGTATTTT.

At least ten counts were recorded for this clonotype. This chain links TRBV4-1 with TRBJ2-1, with TRBD2 matching 10 bases. Germline V gene data show CDR1 as MGHRA and CDR2 as YSYEKL. The CDR3 contains 19 residues. Losses at the gene ends were 1 base for V and 4 bases for J; bases not matched to a gene: 13. The CDR3: CASSQGGPWGLAKYNEQFF. The DNA of the CDR3 is TGCGCCAGCAGCCAAGGAGGGCCGTGGGGACTAGCGAAGTACAATGAGCAGTTCTTC.

This clonotype has at least ten counts. This chain uses TRBV20-1 with TRBJ2-1; 9 nucleotides agree with TRBD2. After removal of 2 bases from V and 5 bases from J, the junction contained 4 bases not matched to a gene. The CDR3 contains 14 residues. CDR1 DFQATT and CDR2 SNEGSKA come from the germline V gene (reference sequence). CDR3 loop: CSARILAGNNEQFF. The CDR3 bases are TGCAGTGCTAGAATTCTAGCGGGAAACAATGAGCAGTTCTTC.

This clonotype has a count of ten or more. The V call is TRBV11-2, the J call TRBJ1-6; a possible D gene is TRBD1 (5 bases). Trimming shortened V by 1 base and J by 9 bases, and 10 bases separated the two germline ends. CDR1 and CDR2 (germline): SGHAT, FQNNGV. The CDR3 covers 14 residues. The CDR3 DNA is TGTGCCAGCAGCTTAGGTGGGGCAGGTTCACCCCTCCACTTT. Translated, it gives CASSLGGAGSPLHF.